One T cell receptor beta chain is described in this entry. The specificity of this receptor is unknown. Base-call qualities are not available, and no considerably larger clone is one nucleotide away. The cohort was made up of under 800 healthy bone marrow donors. All cohort members were sampled while nominally healthy, although unrecorded immune exposures were likely present. The donor was CMV seronegative and belonged to the group of 350 to 400 seronegative cohort members. A peripheral blood sample was collected from each donor, and TCR beta sequencing was performed on peripheral blood mononuclear cells. The Qiagen DNeasy Blood Extraction Kit was used to extract genomic DNA from the blood cell samples. These data come from a study of cytomegalovirus exposure and HLA in healthy donors (dated by TCRdb to 2016 to 2017). Background for the entire study: According to an earlier analysis of a few hundred of the donors, about 190 million T cells yielded roughly 110 million unique TCR beta sequences and more than 250 Gb of sequence data. An early release that covered 640 HLA-typed donors contained approximately 290 gigabases of sequencing data and some 87 million unique TCR sequences. Of the roughly 400 genotyped donors, approximately 80% were placed in the genetic ancestry cluster associated with self-reported Caucasian donors. The study was designed to test whether signatures of past pathogen exposure could be identified by cataloging public T cell receptors. The study profiled the T cell repertoires of approximately 700 subjects by immunosequencing and related them to cytomegalovirus serostatus. A separate validation cohort of approximately 130 different subjects was used in addition to the 666-subject first cohort. The study combined high-throughput TCR immunosequencing, statistical association of individual TCRs with disease status, and machine learning to predict cytomegalovirus infection status. A later analysis re-examined previously published TCR beta repertoires from about 670 donors and added high-resolution HLA genotyping to investigate patterns of TCR occurrence. In the later analysis, no new phenotypic data were used to find candidate immune exposures; instead, reliance was placed on TCR beta sequences and their occurrence across donors. An earlier analysis of fewer than 750 of the donors used high-throughput TCR beta sequencing to judge whether each TCR beta V gene segment behaved as functional or pseudogenic. Donor age, sex, ethnicity and CMV serostatus were collected together with the repertoire data. A later genetic analysis used genome-wide SNP genotypes for 398 of the 666 donors, treating that subset as a discovery cohort. Every discovery cohort repertoire had been produced on one sequencing platform. Class I and class II HLA loci were covered by the typing at four-digit resolution. The number of typed donors differed by locus: about 629-640 for A, B, C, DRB1 and DQB1; 500 to 550 for DQA1; about 600 for DPA1; and about 450 for DPB1. A few DR-DQ haplotypes were handled as single units for association and clustering because linkage in the cohort was strong. On average, 235,054 unique TCR beta nucleotide sequences were sequenced per donor among 398 genotyped donors of the cohort, with roughly 18% of those sequences being non-productive.

The method behind the library was the immunoSEQ multiplex PCR assay. For the multiplex PCR, a mixture combining 60 forward primers for TCR Vbeta segments and 13 reverse primers for TCR Jbeta segments was used. The CDR3 region of rearranged TCR beta genes was amplified from genomic DNA with a multiplex PCR assay. The amplified TCR beta libraries were sequenced on the Illumina HiSeq System as 87-base-pair reads. Concerning the study's data processing: A later analysis counted about 76 million unique TCR beta chains across the 650 to 700 repertoires, and around 9.9 million of these chains were shared by at least two donors. A nearest-neighbor algorithm error-corrected the raw reads and collapsed the reads into unique sequences, merging closely related sequences to remove PCR and sequencing errors. CDR3 sequences were aligned to IMGT reference sequences to assign V, D and J gene segments. For a sequence to be retained, a match of at least six nucleotides to both a V gene segment and a J gene segment was required. Rearrangements were classified as productive when the CDR3 lacked stop codons and remained in frame with V and J, and all other rearrangements were classified as non-productive. Following IMGT convention, CDR3 was defined as the stretch from the second conserved V-encoded cysteine to the conserved J-encoded phenylalanine. In an earlier analysis of more than 550 of the donors, sequences lacking an unambiguous match to a single V gene segment were excluded. In an earlier analysis of 587 of the donors, a V segment was called functional when productive rearrangements were above 56.7%, and segregating when the standard deviation between donors exceeded 5%. To diagnose cytomegalovirus status from the catalog of TCR beta chain sequences, a statistical classification framework was built. In a later analysis, V and J genes were assigned by comparing TCR nucleotide sequences against IMGT/GENE-DB human TR gene sequences. A later analysis assigned CDR3 sequences and most-parsimonious VDJ recombination scenarios with the TCRdist pipeline. In a later analysis, every TCR beta chain was defined by the combination of its CDR3 amino acid sequence and its V-gene family, and reads without a unique V-gene family were dropped. As a way to deal with suspected cross-contamination and a sequencing artifact, a later analysis dropped more than 500 nucleotide sequences that were highly shared and had low generation probability. In a later analysis, a clonal expansion index for each public chain was calculated from normalized within-repertoire ranks of inferred template counts. A later analysis computed generation probabilities with a VDJ recombination model fitted to out-of-frame rearrangements, and checked the results against IGoR. In a later analysis, TCR-TCR, TCR-HLA and TCR-CMV co-occurrence was scored with hypergeometric tests, and a repertoire-size bias correction was applied to TCR pairs. In a later analysis, false discovery rates were estimated by permuting HLA or CMV assignments 20 times. In a later analysis, co-occurring TCRs were grouped using DBSCAN, with TCRdist sequence similarity added in when clustering inside HLA-allele-positive subsets. Repertoires with fewer than 30,000 or more than 120,000 public chains were left out of co-occurrence clustering, as were four to six repertoires with anomalous nucleotide sharing. TCRdb mirrors the immuneACCESS table, restricted to in-frame sequences. Some clones are absent from its copies; in checked studies, under half trace to an unresolved V gene, and the reason for the others is unknown. V, J and clone size reflect that table, while D and trimming were determined from the DNA. The sample has some 200,000 clones on record, 65% to 85% of them singletons. The biggest ten clones account for approximately 0.71% of the sample.

Study-level results and caveats: A later analysis associated 16,951 TCR beta sequences with specific HLA alleles at a false discovery rate of 0.05. According to a later analysis, most CMV-associated TCR beta chains appeared to be HLA-restricted, and the HLA associations seemed to be driven largely by CMV exposure. The classifier was reported to diagnose cytomegalovirus status with high specificity and sensitivity in both the original cohort and the validation cohort. Over 15 rarely observed V segments, including chromosome 9 orphons, were excluded from the earlier analysis of just under 600 of the donors because counts were too low. For the cohort, immune exposure information was limited to CMV serostatus. In a later analysis, the rate of TCR association differed among HLA loci, with DRB1 alleles having the most associated TCRs and HLA-C alleles having the fewest. According to a later analysis, parvovirus B19, influenza, CMV and Epstein-Barr virus appeared linked to several top co-occurrence clusters. In vitro tests confirmed that a few of the cytomegalovirus-associated TCR beta chains recognize cytomegalovirus antigens. An earlier analysis of several hundred of the donors showed that most TCR beta V segments appeared in productive rearrangements either about 87% or about 30% of the time, which broadly matched IMGT annotations. While some public TCRs were present in many individuals, most TCR sequences turned up only very rarely across donors. Linkage disequilibrium might explain the correlated functional status among segregating V segments, but an unknown experimental factor could not be excluded. This cohort had only TCR beta chains sequenced, and the lack of alpha or paired-chain data limited which features could be detected. Compared with the approximately 670-donor mean, donors in an Asian-associated ancestry cluster had fewer N-insertions in productive TCRs, according to a later genetic analysis. Some IMGT-functional V segments, including TRBV6-2 and TRBV6-3, could not be distinguished by the 87-base-pair reads and were therefore excluded. A further reported finding was that TCR beta sequences accurately predicted the HLA-A and HLA-B alleles for most subjects in the first cohort. Because HLA typing was unavailable for some donors at each locus, only the typed subset was used in association tests. Roughly uniform sequencing depth across donors was assumed in presence/absence analyses, although this assumption may not hold. In a later analysis, HLA-associated TCR beta chains were found to be more clonally expanded and to have lower generation probabilities than equally common non-associated chains. The authors suggested that the approach could potentially be generalized to other disease states and immunological phenotypes. The sequencing pipeline was judged likely to have produced a cluster of highly shared sequence variants as a technical artifact. Strong co-occurrence of HLA alleles, especially DR and DQ, made assigning TCR associations to individual alleles difficult. An association between a missense DCLRE1C variant and V-gene and J-gene trimming of TCR beta chains was found in a later genetic analysis and replicated in an independent cohort. The study listed approximately 150 TCR beta chains as associated with cytomegalovirus.

V and J are truncated by 0 bases and 9 bases respectively, leaving an intervening sequence of 9 bases. The CDR3 sequence holds 12 residues, the cysteine and phenylalanine included. Here the CDR3 DNA is all that survives: 36 bases in frame from base 1. Based on the germline V gene, the CDR1 and CDR2 sequences are SGHRS and YFSETQ. This TCR came from a boy aged 2 to 10 in good health and CMV-seronegative. The chain is encoded by TRBV5-1 joined to TRBJ1-1; the D segment cannot be called with confidence. The sequencing sample was made of PBMCs. The nucleotides read TGCGCCAGCAGCTTGGGGCAAACCCAAGCTTTCTTT. The translation is CASSLGQTQAFF.